This is a list of T cell receptor beta chains from one sample in a study of T cells after yellow fever vaccination. TCRdb fed the 5' RACE reads into MiXCR, producing one record per CDR3 protein. Here the sample spans approximately 550,000 distinct CDR3 sequences, approximately 15% being singletons. This material consisted of PBMCs, taken on the day of the yellow fever booster vaccination. The source is a man younger than 45 who received the YFV17D yellow fever vaccine. CDR3s include the opening cysteine and the closing phenylalanine or tryptophan. D genes are given only for firm matches. Clone size appears in some rows only: once, few, many, or a class for an expanded clone.

V	size	D	J	DNA	CDR3
TRBV19	many	NA	TRBJ2-4	TGTGCCAGTAGTCTCCTGGACGAGAACATTCAGTACTTC	CASSLLDENIQYF
TRBV4-3	few	TRBD2	TRBJ2-1	TGCGCCAGCAGCCAAGAAACTAGCGCTTACAATGAGCAGTTCTTC	CASSQETSAYNEQFF
TRBV3-1	NA	NA	TRBJ2-4	TGTGCCAGCAGGGGAGGGGGCGCGTCCAAAAACATTCAGTACTTC	CASRGGGASKNIQYF
TRBV6-2/TRBV6-3	NA	NA	TRBJ2-4	TGTGCCAGCAAGAGACTATCAGAGGGGGACATTCAGTACTTC	CASKRLSEGDIQYF
TRBV5-1	NA	NA	TRBJ2-7	TGCGCCAGCAGCTTGACAGGGCTTGACTACGAGCAGTACTTC	CASSLTGLDYEQYF
TRBV10-3	NA	TRBD2	TRBJ2-1	TGTGCCATCGGGTCAGCGGGAGGGCCCAATGAGCAGTTCTTC	CAIGSAGGPNEQFF
TRBV29-1	once	TRBD2	TRBJ2-2	TGCAGCGTTGGAGGGACAGTAGGACTAGCGGGAACCGGGGAGCTGTTTTTT	CSVGGTVGLAGTGELFF
TRBV2	many	NA	TRBJ2-7	TGTGCCAGCAGGGCTGTACAGGGCTCCTACGAGCAGTACTTC	CASRAVQGSYEQYF
TRBV7-2	many	NA	TRBJ2-2	TGCGCCAGCAGCTTGGAGATCGGGGAGCTGTTTTTT	CASSLEIGELFF
TRBV7-6	few	NA	TRBJ2-3	TGTGCCAGCAGCTTAGCGACTTTCACAGATACGCAGTATTTT	CASSLATFTDTQYF
TRBV12-3/TRBV12-4	few	TRBD1	TRBJ2-7	TGTGCCAGCAGTTTAGGGTACACAGGGGACGAGCAGTACTTC	CASSLGYTGDEQYF
TRBV6-2/TRBV6-3	few	TRBD2	TRBJ2-1	TGTGCCACCGAACCGGGACTAGCGGGTCTTAATGAGCAGTTCTTC	CATEPGLAGLNEQFF
TRBV4-2	few	NA	TRBJ2-1	TGTGCCAGCAGCCCCGAGGTATCCAATGAGCAGTTCTTC	CASSPEVSNEQFF
TRBV2	NA	NA	TRBJ1-2	TGTGCCAGCAGTGAAGCGGGCCACTATGGCTACACCTTC	CASSEAGHYGYTF
TRBV3-1	few	NA	TRBJ1-2	TGTGCCAGCAGCCAAGTAACCCAGACCCTCTATGGCTACACCTTC	CASSQVTQTLYGYTF
TRBV7-2	few	NA	TRBJ2-1	TGTGCCAGCAGCTTGTCGCTCACACAGTTCTTC	CASSLSLTQFF
TRBV20-1	NA	TRBD2	TRBJ2-5	TGCAGTGCTAGGAGGTCCTTGGGCGGGGGGGAGACCCAGTACTTC	CSARRSLGGGETQYF
TRBV5-6	NA	NA	TRBJ2-5	TGTGCCAGCAGCTTGGCCCGTTCGAAGGCCCAGTACTTC	CASSLARSKAQYF
TRBV4-3	NA	NA	TRBJ2-7	TGCGCCAGCAGCCAAGATTGGACTAACTACGAGCAGTACTTC	CASSQDWTNYEQYF
TRBV11-2	many	TRBD1	TRBJ2-7	TGTGCCAGCAGCCTCCGGGACAGGGACTACGAGCAGTACTTC	CASSLRDRDYEQYF
TRBV7-2	NA	TRBD1	TRBJ2-2	TGTGCCAGCAGCCGGGACAGGACGGGCACCGGGGAGCTGTTTTTT	CASSRDRTGTGELFF
TRBV20-1	few	TRBD1	TRBJ2-5	TGCAGTGCTACCGGGGCAGGGGGCTGGGAGACCCAGTACTTC	CSATGAGGWETQYF
TRBV7-2	NA	TRBD2	TRBJ2-5	TGTGCCAGCAGCTTAAATAGCGGGAGCGAGACCCAGTACTTC	CASSLNSGSETQYF
TRBV20-1	NA	TRBD1	TRBJ2-7	TGCAGTGCCCCGACAGGGGGCGCGACCACCTACGAGCAGTACTTC	CSAPTGGATTYEQYF
TRBV3-1	few	NA	TRBJ2-2	TGTGCCAGCAGCCAAGTGTCTGGCAGGGAGCTGTTTTTT	CASSQVSGRELFF
TRBV19	NA	TRBD2	TRBJ2-5	TGTGCCAGTCCCAATCTAGCGGGAAGGCAAGAGACCCAGTACTTC	CASPNLAGRQETQYF
TRBV20-1	few	NA	TRBJ1-2	TGCAGTGCTAGAGGTACAGGGAGCTATGGCTACACCTTC	CSARGTGSYGYTF
TRBV20-1	NA	TRBD2	TRBJ2-5	TGCAGTGCTAGAAACCCCCGTCTAGCGGGAGAGACCCAGTACTTC	CSARNPRLAGETQYF
TRBV6-1	NA	NA	TRBJ2-2	TGTGCCAGCAGCCCGGTTTCCCGGGCCGTTATCACCGGGGAGCTGTTTTTT	CASSPVSRAVITGELFF
TRBV9	NA	NA	TRBJ2-1	TGTGCCAGCAGCGTAGCGCCACTGGATTACAATGAGCAGTTCTTC	CASSVAPLDYNEQFF